This passage covers 10 T cell receptor beta chains from one sample sequenced in a study of response to subunit inactivated influenza vaccine. One entry per CDR3 protein, called by TCRdb with MiXCR from the RT-PCR reads. The sample gives hundreds of thousands of distinct CDR3 sequences, 15% to 19% of which show up once; roughly 12% is in the top ten. The sample in question was PBMCs from blood, obtained approximately 12 days after vaccination. The receptors shown here come from a man in his fifties or sixties who received an inactivated influenza vaccine.

This clonotype was counted between two and nine times. The chain is built from TRBV18 and TRBJ2-3, with D perhaps TRBD2 (5 bases). CDR3 length: 16 amino acids. The V gene lost 2 bases and the J gene lost 1 base, with 13 bases spanning the gap. Germline V gene lookup returns CDR1 KGHSH and CDR2 LQKENI. DNA for the CDR3: TGTGCCAGCTCACCAAACGGGCAGAGGGGCACAGATACGCAGTATTTT. Translating gives CASSPNGQRGTDTQYF.

V is TRBV6-5 and J is TRBJ2-6; D possibly corresponds to TRBD1 (6 bases). The V and J ends lost 0 bases and 11 bases respectively, with 14 bases between them. From germline, CDR1 is MNHEY and CDR2 SVGAGI. The length of the CDR3 is 15 residues. The CDR3 DNA is TGTGCCAGCAGTTACTCGACGGGACAAAGGGACGTCCTGACTTTC. Translated: CASSYSTGQRDVLTF.

This clonotype was counted at least ten times. The V and J genes are TRBV20-1 and TRBJ2-3; 9 nucleotides align to TRBD2. Germline V CDR1 and CDR2: DFQATT, SNEGSKA (reference sequence). This CDR3 has 14 amino acids. The V and J ends lost 6 bases and 2 bases, in that order; junction bases with no gene match: 6. The CDR3 reads CSAVSGRLTDTQYF. The CDR3 bases are TGCAGTGCCGTCAGCGGGAGGCTCACAGATACGCAGTATTTT.

This chain joins TRBV7-2 and TRBJ2-1, with TRBD2 matching over 15 bases. With V trimmed by 0 bases and J by 9 bases, 9 bases remained unmatched. This CDR3 spans 18 amino acids. Germline V gene sequence: CDR1 SGHTA, CDR2 FQGNSA. CDR3: CASSLALGTSGRIGEQFF. Written as DNA, the CDR3 is TGTGCCAGCAGCTTAGCCCTCGGGACTAGCGGGAGGATCGGTGAGCAGTTCTTC.

This clonotype was seen repeatedly, ten times or more. The chain links TRBV7-3 to TRBJ2-7, with unresolved D. There are 13 residues in the CDR3. CDR1 is SGHTA, CDR2 FQGTGA, per germline. V was trimmed by 3 bases and J by 2 bases, leaving 8 bases between them. The CDR3 here is CASSLGKAYEQYF. CDR3 in DNA: TGTGCCAGCAGCTTGGGAAAGGCCTACGAGCAGTACTTC.

This clonotype was detected ten times or more. The V gene is TRBV7-9, the J gene TRBJ2-2, with D unclear. This CDR3 has 17 residues. Trimming removed 2 bases from V and 5 bases from J, with 18 bases in between. The germline gives CDR1 SEHNR, CDR2 FQNEAQ (reference sequence). The CDR3 DNA is TGTGCCAGCAGCTTAATTGGAATCTTAACTACAACCGGGGAGCTGTTTTTT. Translation: CASSLIGILTTTGELFF. Full variable domain (remainder filled in from reference TRBV7-9 and TRBJ2-2): DTGVSQNPRHKITKRGQNVTFRCDPISEHNRLYWYRQTLGQGPEFLTYFQNEAQLEKSRLLSDRFSAERPKGSFSTLEIQRTEQGDSAMYLCASSLIGILTTTGELFFGEGSRLTVL.

J is TRBJ2-3 and V is TRBV6-2 or TRBV6-3; 9 bases are shared with TRBD2. CDR1 MNHEY and CDR2 SVGEGT come from the germline V gene. The CDR3 has 15 amino acids. V was pared by 7 bases and J by 2 bases, with 7 bases of the junction left unmatched. This chain's CDR3 is CASTKAGGYTDTQYF. CDR3 in DNA: TGTGCCAGCACTAAAGCGGGGGGATACACAGATACGCAGTATTTT.

The chain couples TRBV7-3 to TRBJ1-2; no firm D call. CDR3 length: 16 residues. V lost 2 bases and J 4 bases, leaving 17 bases between the germline ends. The germline V gene encodes CDR1 SGHTA and CDR2 FQGTGA. The CDR3 bases are TGTGCCAGCAGCTTACACCCCGCTGAACCTGGCTATGGCTACACCTTC. Its translation is CASSLHPAEPGYGYTF.

This clonotype was detected only a few times. The chain recombines TRBV29-1 with TRBJ2-3; D remains ambiguous. The germline V and J ends were trimmed by 2 bases and 0 bases, with 12 bases remaining between them. CDR1 and CDR2 (germline): SQVTM, ANQGSEA. The CDR3 consists of 15 residues. The CDR3 nucleotides are TGCAGCGTTGAATCGAGATATTCTAGCACAGATACGCAGTATTTT. Translation gives CSVESRYSSTDTQYF.

The chain joins TRBV20-1 to TRBJ2-7, with 8 bases identical to TRBD2. Losses at the gene ends were 1 base for V and 1 base for J; bases not matched to a gene: 0. Looked up from germline, CDR1 is DFQATT and CDR2 is SNEGSKA (reference sequence). This CDR3 contains 13 residues. This chain's CDR3 is CSARAGGSYEQYF. The DNA for the CDR3 is TGCAGTGCTAGAGCGGGGGGGTCCTACGAGCAGTACTTC.